These T cell receptor beta chains were read from a single sample in a study of shared clonotypes between healthy human individuals. Profiled with immunoSEQ multiplex PCR; TCRdb holds only in-frame clones, not every one. The sample carries over a million clones, more than 95% recorded once. The sequenced material came from naive CD4+ T cells sorted from blood. The receptors derive from a young man in good health. Each CDR3 is given with its conserved first and last residue. The D gene is left open where the match is weak. Rows may omit the clone size; those that give it use once, few, many or a size class.

abundance	len	d_gene	v_gene	j_gene	CDR3aa	CDR3nt
.	13	.	TRBV10-3	TRBJ1-5	CAISVGQHQPQHF	TGTGCCATCAGCGTGGGGCAGCATCAGCCCCAGCATTTT
once	13	.	TRBV9	TRBJ2-7	CASSPKPSYEQYF	TGTGCCAGCAGCCCGAAGCCCTCCTACGAGCAGTACTTC
.	14	.	TRBV7-3	TRBJ2-5	CASSFRIGWETQYF	TGTGCCAGCAGCTTCCGGATAGGGTGGGAGACCCAGTACTTC
.	16	.	TRBV9	TRBJ2-5	CASSVGPTATQETQYF	TGTGCCAGCAGCGTAGGACCAACGGCGACTCAAGAGACCCAGTACTTC
.	15	.	TRBV18	TRBJ1-1	CASSPGTGMNTEAFF	TGTGCCAGCTCACCAGGTACGGGGATGAACACTGAAGCTTTCTTT
.	14	.	TRBV27	TRBJ2-1	CASSFEDRYNEQFF	TGTGCCAGCAGTTTTGAGGATCGATACAATGAGCAGTTCTTC
.	16	.	TRBV18	TRBJ2-7	CASSPPGSARSYEQYF	TGTGCCAGCTCACCGCCGGGAAGTGCGAGGTCCTACGAGCAGTACTTC
.	16	.	TRBV7-9	TRBJ1-1	CASSFSPRSGVTEAFF	TGTGCCAGCAGCTTCTCGCCACGGTCTGGAGTGACTGAAGCTTTCTTT
.	17	.	TRBV18	TRBJ1-4	CASSPPPRSTENEKLFF	TGTGCCAGCTCACCGCCCCCGCGTTCGACAGAAAATGAAAAACTGTTTTTT
.	16	TRBD1	TRBV5-1	TRBJ1-2	CASSLLGTGTGDGYTF	TGCGCCAGCAGTCTTCTTGGAACCGGGACAGGGGACGGCTACACCTTC
.	18	TRBD2	TRBV9	TRBJ2-2	CASSPQPSGRRLAGELFF	TGTGCCAGCAGCCCCCAACCTAGCGGGAGGCGACTTGCCGGGGAGCTGTTTTTT
.	13	.	TRBV6-1	TRBJ2-3	CAGLEGLTDTQYF	TGTGCCGGTTTGGAGGGACTCACAGATACGCAGTATTTT
once	15	.	TRBV5-5	TRBJ1-1	CASSLVWGSDTEAFF	TGTGCCAGCAGCTTGGTTTGGGGCAGTGACACTGAAGCTTTCTTT
.	13	.	TRBV2	TRBJ2-4	CASSVGGKNIQYF	TGTGCCAGCAGTGTTGGGGGCAAAAACATTCAGTACTTC
.	12	.	TRBV27	TRBJ1-5	CASSRRNQPQHF	TGTGCCAGCAGTCGACGTAATCAGCCCCAGCATTTT
.	12	.	TRBV7-8	TRBJ2-7	CASSLNTYEQYF	TGTGCCAGCAGCCTAAATACGTACGAGCAGTACTTC
.	17	.	TRBV15	TRBJ2-7	CATSRDYGTASSYEQYF	TGTGCCACCAGCAGAGACTATGGGACGGCGTCCTCCTACGAGCAGTACTTC
.	16	TRBD1	TRBV18	TRBJ1-4	CASSQGQIATNEKLFF	TGTGCCAGCTCACAGGGACAGATTGCAACTAATGAAAAACTGTTTTTT
.	14	.	TRBV9	TRBJ2-7	CASSVVPGTYEQYF	TGTGCCAGCAGCGTAGTACCGGGAACCTACGAGCAGTACTTC
once	13	.	TRBV9	TRBJ1-2	CASSVVVDYGYTF	TGTGCCAGCAGCGTAGTAGTGGACTATGGCTACACCTTC
.	15	.	TRBV11-2	TRBJ2-7	CASSLVMGRNIEQYF	TGTGCCAGCAGCTTAGTAATGGGCAGGAACATCGAGCAGTACTTC
.	15	.	TRBV7-9	TRBJ1-1	CASTSWGERQTEAFF	TGTGCCAGCACCTCTTGGGGGGAACGACAGACTGAAGCTTTCTTT
.	15	.	TRBV7-3	TRBJ2-1	CASSSRPGDVNEQFF	TGTGCCAGCAGCTCACGGCCGGGAGATGTGAATGAGCAGTTCTTC
.	14	.	TRBV5-8	TRBJ2-1	CASSGTGTYNEQFF	TGTGCCAGCAGTGGGACGGGGACTTACAATGAGCAGTTCTTC
once	13	TRBD2	TRBV25-1	TRBJ2-7	CASSRTSAYEQYF	TGTGCCAGCAGCCGGACTAGCGCCTACGAGCAGTACTTC
.	14	.	TRBV4-3	TRBJ2-5	CASSQAGAPQTQYF	TGCGCCAGCAGCCAAGCGGGGGCCCCACAGACCCAGTACTTC
.	14	.	TRBV2	TRBJ1-1	CATYGLGLGTEAFF	TGTGCCACCTACGGTTTGGGTCTCGGGACTGAAGCTTTCTTT
.	12	.	TRBV5-4	TRBJ2-1	CASSPMGPSQFF	TGTGCCAGCAGCCCCATGGGGCCCTCGCAGTTCTTC
.	14	.	TRBV5-1	TRBJ1-1	CASGTQAMNTEAFF	TGCGCCAGCGGCACCCAGGCAATGAACACTGAAGCTTTCTTT
.	15	.	TRBV19	TRBJ2-7	CASSIEQGWDYEQYF	TGTGCCAGTAGTATAGAACAGGGTTGGGACTACGAGCAGTACTTC
once	17	TRBD2	TRBV4-3	TRBJ2-5	CASSRDLAGGFQETQYF	TGCGCCAGCAGCCGAGACTTAGCGGGAGGCTTCCAAGAGACCCAGTACTTC
.	15	TRBD2	TRBV9	TRBJ2-3	CASSVVREYFSTQYF	TGTGCCAGCAGCGTAGTGCGGGAGTACTTCAGTACGCAGTATTTT
.	16	TRBD1	TRBV5-1	TRBJ2-7	CASSYSPGQASYEQYF	TGCGCCAGCAGCTATTCCCCGGGACAGGCCTCCTACGAGCAGTACTTC
.	17	TRBD1	TRBV5-4	TRBJ1-4	CASSPRGPGSTNEKLFF	TGTGCCAGCAGCCCCAGGGGGCCTGGGTCAACTAATGAAAAACTGTTTTTT
.	13	.	TRBV15	TRBJ2-7	CATSRGREYEQYF	TGTGCCACCAGCAGAGGAAGGGAATACGAGCAGTACTTC
.	14	TRBD2	TRBV28	TRBJ2-5	CASSYRGSGETQYF	TGTGCCAGCAGTTATCGCGGGAGCGGCGAGACCCAGTACTTC
.	14	.	TRBV7-2	TRBJ2-4	CASSQGLAKNIQYF	TGTGCCAGCAGCCAGGGACTAGCCAAAAACATTCAGTACTTC
.	13	TRBD2	TRBV2	TRBJ2-5	CASKGTSGATQYF	TGTGCCAGCAAAGGGACTAGCGGAGCGACCCAGTACTTC
.	15	.	TRBV5-1	TRBJ2-2	CASSSRAPRTGELFF	TGCGCCAGCAGCAGTCGGGCACCCCGCACCGGGGAGCTGTTTTTT
.	21	TRBD2	TRBV9	TRBJ2-1	CASSPQGLAGSYESSYNEQFF	TGTGCCAGCAGCCCTCAGGGACTAGCGGGCTCCTACGAGAGCTCCTACAATGAGCAGTTCTTC
.	14	.	TRBV2	TRBJ1-1	CASSRTEMNTEAFF	TGTGCCAGCAGCCGGACGGAAATGAACACTGAAGCTTTCTTT
.	13	.	TRBV19	TRBJ2-1	CASSIGVGGEQFF	TGTGCCAGTAGTATAGGAGTGGGGGGTGAGCAGTTCTTC
once	13	.	TRBV6-1	TRBJ2-7	CASSAGQFWEQYF	TGTGCCAGCAGTGCAGGCCAGTTCTGGGAGCAGTACTTC
.	12	.	TRBV19	TRBJ1-5	CASSGVNQPQHF	TGTGCCAGTAGTGGGGTCAATCAGCCCCAGCATTTT
.	17	.	TRBV25-1	TRBJ2-2	CASSGPSRAVNTGELFF	TGTGCCAGCTCGGGCCCCTCCAGGGCGGTGAACACCGGGGAGCTGTTTTTT
.	14	.	TRBV7-9	TRBJ2-7	CASSRGQSSYEQYF	TGTGCCAGCAGCCGAGGACAAAGCTCCTACGAGCAGTACTTC